This entry lists 26 T cell receptor beta chains sequenced from one sample in a study of radiation and T cells in renal cell carcinoma. Profiled with immunoSEQ multiplex PCR; TCRdb holds only in-frame clones, not every one. Of 150,000 to 200,000 clones listed, about 85% are singletons. The time point was: blood 4 weeks post-SBRT, at nephrectomy. The sample's treatment: 15 Gy SBRT to primary tumor, nephrectomy 4 weeks later. This material consisted of blood, taken from a patient whose treatment included radiotherapy and nephrectomy. These receptors were collected from a woman between 45 and 65 years old with renal cell carcinoma.

The J gene is TRBJ1-1, the V gene TRBV6-1, with D unclear. Trimming cost V 9 bases and J 6 bases, with 17 bases left between them. The germline gives CDR1 MNHNS, CDR2 SASEGT. This CDR3 has 13 amino acids. The CDR3: CASSREGVAEAFF. CDR3 nucleotides: TGTGCCAGTTCGAGGGAGGGAGTTGCTGAAGCTTTCTTT.

DNA for the CDR3: TGTGCCAGCAGAACCACGGGGGGGCAAGAGACCCAGTACTTC. Protein sequence: CASRTTGGQETQYF. The chain recombines TRBV6-5 with TRBJ2-5, with 8 bases that match TRBD2. The V and J ends lost 6 bases and 2 bases, in that order; junction bases with no gene match: 5. The CDR3 is made up of 14 amino acids. Germline V CDR1 and CDR2: MNHEY, SVGAGI.

The chain carries TRBV6-5 and TRBJ2-1, with D tentatively TRBD2 (6 bases). The germline V and J ends were trimmed by 6 bases and 13 bases, with 19 bases remaining between them. The CDR3 covers 13 residues. CDR1 is MNHEY, CDR2 SVGAGI, per germline. The CDR3 sequence: CASRSALEGYQFF. CDR3 sequence (DNA): TGTGCCAGCAGATCCGCCCTGGAGGGGTATCAGTTCTTC.

The chain is built from TRBV7-6 and TRBJ1-1; 7 bases map to TRBD1. V was clipped by 3 bases and J by 3 bases; unmatched bases: 7. The CDR3 contains 15 residues. Germline V gene lookup returns CDR1 SGHVS and CDR2 FNYEAQ. In DNA form, the CDR3 reads TGTGCCAGCAGCTTGAGGGGGCTTGGGGACACTGAAGCTTTCTTT. This sequence encodes CASSLRGLGDTEAFF.

The J gene is TRBJ1-3, the V gene TRBV19; tentative D call: TRBD1 (5 bases). The germline gives CDR1 LNHDA, CDR2 SQIVND (reference sequence). V was pared by 7 bases and J by 0 bases, with 16 bases between. The CDR3 runs 16 residues. The CDR3 nucleotides are TGTGCCAGTAATCAAGACAGAGCACACTCTGGAAACACCATATATTTT. The encoded protein is CASNQDRAHSGNTIYF.

The CDR3 loop is CASSGGGGVKNEQFF. The CDR3 nucleotides read TGTGCCAGCAGCGGAGGCGGGGGGGTCAAGAATGAGCAGTTCTTC. V is TRBV7-2 and J is TRBJ2-1; 9 nucleotides match TRBD2. This CDR3 region has 15 residues. Germline values: CDR1 SGHTA, CDR2 FQGNSA. Trimming took 5 bases from V and 7 from J; bases not matched to a gene: 9.

This sequence joins TRBV7-9 and TRBJ1-1; a weak D match, TRBD1 (5 bases). The CDR3 extends over 15 amino acids. Germline values: CDR1 SEHNR, CDR2 FQNEAQ (reference sequence). The germline V and J ends were trimmed by 2 bases and 6 bases, with 16 bases remaining between them. CDR3 loop: CASSLFPGKSAEAFF. The CDR3 region has the DNA TGTGCCAGCAGCTTATTTCCAGGGAAGAGCGCTGAAGCTTTCTTT.

This chain joins TRBV29-1 and TRBJ2-3; 10 nucleotides align to TRBD1. CDR3 length: 14 amino acids. CDR1 is SQVTM and CDR2 is ANQGSEA in the germline V gene. V dropped 4 bases and J dropped 3; count of bases not matched to a gene: 4. The CDR3, as DNA: TGCAGCGTTGGGGACAGGGGAGGGACAGATACGCAGTATTTT. Amino acid sequence: CSVGDRGGTDTQYF.

This clone was seen a single time. The V call is TRBV4-1, the J call TRBJ2-2; D is uncertain. Germline V gives CDR1 MGHRA, CDR2 YSYEKL. The CDR3 sequence is 17 residues long. Trimming took 0 bases from V and 6 from J, leaving 17 bases between them. DNA of the CDR3: TGCGCCAGCAGCCAAGAGGGTAACCGGGTTGGCGCCGGGGAGCTGTTTTTT. As protein: CASSQEGNRVGAGELFF.

The chain uses TRBV4-1 and TRBJ2-7, with 8 bases that match TRBD1. V lost 0 bases to trimming and J lost 3 bases; unmatched junction nucleotides: 4. Germline V gene lookup returns CDR1 MGHRA and CDR2 YSYEKL. CDR3 length: 15 residues. CDR3 sequence: CASSQEGQGIYEQYF. CDR3 coding DNA: TGCGCCAGCAGCCAAGAAGGACAGGGAATCTACGAGCAGTACTTC.

The V call is TRBV9, the J call TRBJ2-2; 9 bases align to TRBD1. J was trimmed by 6 bases and V by 4 bases; bases with no gene match: 7. The CDR3 spans 15 residues. The germline gives CDR1 SGDLS, CDR2 YYNGEE. CDR3 nucleotides: TGTGCCAGCAGCCCCCGGGACAGGGACGCCGGGGAGCTGTTTTTT. Translation: CASSPRDRDAGELFF.

The rearrangement links TRBV18 to TRBJ2-3, with TRBD2 identical over 13 bases. Germline trimming cut 3 bases from V and 5 bases from J; bases unmatched to any gene: 8. The CDR3 is 17 residues long. The germline V gene has CDR1 KGHSH and CDR2 LQKENI. This CDR3 reads CASSPGTSGTGGDTQYF. DNA for the CDR3: TGTGCCAGCTCACCTGGGACTAGCGGGACCGGGGGAGATACGCAGTATTTT.

The V gene is TRBV12-5, the J gene TRBJ2-3; D possibly corresponds to TRBD2 (6 bases). Per the germline V gene, CDR1 is LGHNT and CDR2 is FRNRAP. Trimming removed 2 bases at V and 2 bases at J, with 11 bases between. This CDR3 comprises 15 residues. The CDR3 region has the DNA TGTGCTAGTGGTTTGTGGCGGGGATACACAGATACGCAGTATTTT. This sequence encodes CASGLWRGYTDTQYF.

V and J are TRBV7-8 and TRBJ2-3, with D perhaps assigned TRBD1 or TRBD2 (5 bases each). This CDR3 has 17 residues. Trimming took 4 bases from V and 0 from J, leaving 17 bases between them. Germline CDR1 reads SGHVS; CDR2 reads FQNEAQ. The CDR3 sequence: CASSYQPTGPSTDTQYF. The CDR3 DNA reads TGTGCCAGCAGCTACCAACCCACGGGACCTAGCACAGATACGCAGTATTTT.

Remarks on this clone: The same CDR3 is also encoded by other DNA sequences in this sample. The chain couples TRBV7-2 to TRBJ2-5; D is unclear. The germline gives CDR1 SGHTA, CDR2 FQGNSA. The CDR3 is made up of 12 amino acids. Trimming removed 1 base at V and 5 bases at J, with 5 bases between. CDR3 region: CASSLERETQYF. Here the CDR3 DNA reads TGTGCCAGCAGCTTAGAGAGGGAGACCCAGTACTTC. The entire variable domain, with the rest obtained from reference TRBV7-2 and TRBJ2-5, is as follows: GAGVSQSPSNKVTEKGKDVELRCDPISGHTALYWYRQSLGQGLEFLIYFQGNSAPDKSGLPSDRFSAERTGGSVSTLTIQRTQQEDSAVYLCASSLERETQYFGPGTRLLVL.

The rearrangement joins TRBV5-1 to TRBJ1-4; 10 positions agree with TRBD1. The length of the CDR3 is 19 residues. Germline V CDR1 and CDR2: SGHRS, YFSETQ. J gave up 0 bases and V 3 bases, and 11 bases lay outside the gene matches. The CDR3 sequence: CASSSRDRGQVATNEKLFF. The CDR3, as DNA: TGCGCCAGCAGCTCACGGGACAGGGGACAAGTTGCAACTAATGAAAAACTGTTTTTT.

The chain recombines TRBV7-9 with TRBJ2-1; the match to TRBD2 covers 8 bases. Trimming cost V 4 bases and J 15 bases; bases outside gene matches: 14. Germline CDR1 reads SEHNR; CDR2 reads FQNEAQ (reference sequence). CDR3 length: 14 residues. CDR3 loop: CASSSSGSVGPTFF. In DNA form, the CDR3 reads TGTGCCAGCAGCTCTAGCGGGTCTGTAGGACCTACGTTCTTC.

The genes are TRBV7-8 and TRBJ2-5; a weak D match, TRBD2 (6 bases). This CDR3 spans 16 amino acids. V was shortened by 9 bases and J by 5 bases, with 25 bases between the two germline ends. The germline CDR1 and CDR2 sequences are SGHVS and FQNEAQ. The CDR3 bases are TGTGCCAGTACCCCTTCCCCGGGGAGGACGGGGGAGACCCAGTACTTC. Its protein is CASTPSPGRTGETQYF.

This sequence joins TRBV6-6 and TRBJ1-4; D is possibly TRBD1 (6 bases). CDR1 is MNHNY, CDR2 SVGAGI, per germline (reference sequence). There are 14 residues in the CDR3. V was cut by 7 bases and J by 4 bases, with 13 bases left in between. This chain's CDR3 is CASTRGGNNEKLFF. CDR3 nucleotides: TGTGCCAGCACCAGGGGCGGCAATAATGAAAAACTGTTTTTT.

CDR3 in amino acids: CASSLEQGGSYEQYF. The CDR3 DNA follows: TGTGCCAGCAGCTTAGAACAGGGTGGATCCTACGAGCAGTACTTC. The V and J genes are TRBV11-1 and TRBJ2-7; D is possibly TRBD1 (6 bases). The CDR3 is 15 amino acids. Trimming cost V 1 base and J 1 base, with 11 bases left between them. Germline loops: CDR1 SGHAT, CDR2 FQDESV (reference sequence).

V is TRBV5-6 and J is TRBJ2-2; TRBD1 aligns across 9 bases. The CDR3 totals 14 residues. Germline CDR1 and CDR2: SGHDT and YYEEEE. The V segment lost 6 bases and the J segment 5 bases; nucleotides outside the gene matches: 5. The CDR3 nucleotides are TGTGCCAGCACCCGGACAGGGGTGACCGGGGAGCTGTTTTTT. Its translation: CASTRTGVTGELFF.

V usage is TRBV2 and J usage is TRBJ1-2; D is undetermined. The CDR3 is made up of 16 amino acids. The V gene lost 5 bases and the J gene lost 3 bases, with 19 bases spanning the gap. CDR1 is SNHLY and CDR2 is FYNNEI in the germline V gene. CDR3 DNA sequence: TGTGCCAGCAGTTACTTGACACTCATAAGAGACTATGGCTACACCTTC. Its protein is CASSYLTLIRDYGYTF. The full variable domain, its missing parts supplied by reference TRBV2 and TRBJ1-2, is EPEVTQTPSHQVTQMGQEVILRCVPISNHLYFYWYRQILGQKVEFLVSFYNNEISEKSEIFDDQFSVERPDGSNFTLKIRSTKLEDSAMYFCASSYLTLIRDYGYTFGSGTRLTVV.

This clone showed up just once. This sequence joins TRBV2 and TRBJ1-5, with no clear D. Per germline, CDR1 SNHLY and CDR2 FYNNEI. Trimming shortened V by 7 bases and J by 7 bases, and 20 bases separated the two germline ends. The CDR3 has 15 residues. CDR3 protein: CASIGIPGGGQPQHF. In DNA form, the CDR3 reads TGTGCCAGCATAGGGATCCCTGGTGGAGGGCAGCCCCAGCATTTT.

This clone was counted a single time. The chain joins TRBV19 to TRBJ1-4, with unresolved D. CDR1 is LNHDA and CDR2 is SQIVND in the germline V gene (reference sequence). Trimming took 5 bases from V and 8 from J, leaving 12 bases between them. The length of the CDR3 is 13 residues. The CDR3 region is CASSLGNKEKLFF. CDR3 nucleotides: TGTGCCAGTAGTTTGGGGAACAAAGAAAAACTGTTTTTT. Using reference TRBV19 and TRBJ1-4 for the parts outside the CDR3, the full variable domain is DGGITQSPKYLFRKEGQNVTLSCEQNLNHDAMYWYRQDPGQGLRLIYYSQIVNDFQKGDIAEGYSVSREKKESFPLTVTSAQKNPTAFYLCASSLGNKEKLFFGSGTQLSVL.

CDR3 protein: CASSLDRSSYNEQFF. Here the CDR3 DNA reads TGTGCCAGCAGCTTGGACAGGAGCTCCTACAATGAGCAGTTCTTC. The chain recombines TRBV7-8 with TRBJ2-1; 7 bases match TRBD1. CDR3 size: 15 residues. Germline trimming cut 3 bases from V and 0 bases from J; bases unmatched to any gene: 2. Germline V gene lookup returns CDR1 SGHVS and CDR2 FQNEAQ.

The CDR3 loop is CASKATGVGTGELFF. CDR3 coding DNA: TGTGCCAGCAAAGCGACAGGGGTCGGCACCGGGGAGCTGTTTTTT. The chain recombines TRBV6-4 with TRBJ2-2; 8 bases map to TRBD1. Germline V gene sequence: CDR1 MRHNA, CDR2 SNTAGT. This CDR3 has 15 amino acids. V lost 7 bases, J lost 4 bases, and 8 bases stayed unmatched.